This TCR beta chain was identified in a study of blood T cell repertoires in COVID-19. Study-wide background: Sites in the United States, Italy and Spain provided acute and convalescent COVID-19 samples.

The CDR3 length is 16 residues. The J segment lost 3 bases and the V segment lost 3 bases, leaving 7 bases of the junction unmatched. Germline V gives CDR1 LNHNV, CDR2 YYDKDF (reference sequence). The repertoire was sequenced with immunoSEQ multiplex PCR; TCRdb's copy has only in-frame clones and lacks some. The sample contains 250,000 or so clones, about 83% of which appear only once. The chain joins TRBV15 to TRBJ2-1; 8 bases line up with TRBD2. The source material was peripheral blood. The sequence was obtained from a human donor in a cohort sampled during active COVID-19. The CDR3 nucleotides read TGTGCCACCAGCAGCTTCGGGACTAGAATCTACAATGAGCAGTTCTTC. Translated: CATSSFGTRIYNEQFF.